This TCR beta chain stems from a study of T cell responses to AZD1222 COVID-19 vaccine. The protocol was immunoSEQ multiplex PCR, while the TCRdb copy is restricted to in-frame clones and leaves out a portion. The sample shows 95,000 to 150,000 clones, 85% to 90% of them seen only once. This clone was detected only once. This clonotype was sampled from an adult in good health. Here the sequenced sample was peripheral blood, taken on day 0 of AZD1222 vaccination.

CDR3 region: CASSFAGGPGQYF. The CDR3 DNA follows: TGTGCCAGCAGTTTCGCGGGGGGGCCGGGGCAGTACTTC. The chain couples TRBV12-3 or TRBV12-4 to TRBJ2-7, with 9 bases fitting TRBD2. Germline trimming cut 3 bases from V and 9 bases from J; bases unmatched to any gene: 6. CDR3 size: 13 residues.